A selection of T cell receptor beta chains follows, all from one sample in a study of T cell responses to AZD1222 COVID-19 vaccine. Libraries were prepared by immunoSEQ multiplex PCR; TCRdb keeps only in-frame clonotypes and omits some of them. The sample has about 97,000 clones; around 93% are singletons. Sequenced material: peripheral blood, taken on day 0 of AZD1222 vaccination. These receptors came from an adult in good health. Both conserved end residues are part of each CDR3. The D gene is left open where the match is weak. Clone sizes are given selectively: once, few, many, or a class where the clone is expanded.

cdr3_aa | cdr3_nt | j_call | clone_size | d_call | v_call
CASSGSLGYRVGEKLFF | TGCGCCAGCAGCGGCTCCTTGGGCTACAGGGTCGGGGAAAAACTGTTTTTT | TRBJ1-4 | - | - | TRBV4-1
CASSPTSFSTDTQYF | TGTGCCAGCTCACCAACTAGCTTTAGCACAGATACGCAGTATTTT | TRBJ2-3 | - | - | TRBV18
CASSLLGLPSGNTIYF | TGTGCCAGCAGCTTACTAGGTCTCCCCTCTGGAAACACCATATATTTT | TRBJ1-3 | - | - | TRBV7-9
CASSEQMNYGYTF | TGCGCCAGCAGTGAGCAGATGAACTATGGCTACACCTTC | TRBJ1-2 | - | - | TRBV10-1
CASSLGPGGTTDTQYF | TGCGCCAGCAGCTTGGGGCCGGGGGGCACCACAGATACGCAGTATTTT | TRBJ2-3 | - | - | TRBV5-1
CAWSVRDRSNQPQHF | TGTGCCTGGAGTGTACGAGATAGGAGCAATCAGCCCCAGCATTTT | TRBJ1-5 | - | - | TRBV30
CASSDSGGAADTQYF | TGTGCCAGCAGTGACAGCGGGGGGGCCGCAGATACGCAGTATTTT | TRBJ2-3 | - | TRBD2 | TRBV6-4
CASSTSSYNSPLHF | TGTGCCAGCAGCACTAGCTCCTATAATTCACCCCTCCACTTT | TRBJ1-6 | - | - | TRBV6-5
CAIGGGIGGYTF | TGTGCCATCGGGGGAGGGATAGGTGGCTACACCTTC | TRBJ1-2 | - | - | TRBV6-5
CASRRDGYNEQFF | TGTGCCAGCAGGCGGGACGGATACAATGAGCAGTTCTTC | TRBJ2-1 | - | - | TRBV7-8
CASSLYGTGGSHEQYF | TGTGCCAGCAGTTTGTACGGGACAGGGGGTTCCCACGAGCAGTACTTC | TRBJ2-7 | - | TRBD1 | TRBV27
CASSLPSLAGVRNEQFF | TGTGCCAGCTCTCTACCCTCACTAGCGGGAGTCCGCAATGAGCAGTTCTTC | TRBJ2-1 | - | TRBD2 | TRBV18
CANGALNYGYTF | TGTGCCAACGGGGCCCTTAACTATGGCTACACCTTC | TRBJ1-2 | - | - | TRBV2
CSVLRTGTGRRYTF | TGCAGCGTCTTAAGAACCGGGACAGGGAGACGCTACACCTTC | TRBJ1-2 | - | TRBD1 | TRBV29-1
CASSLEGEAPLHF | TGTGCCAGCAGCTTGGAGGGGGAGGCACCCCTCCACTTT | TRBJ1-6 | - | - | TRBV5-4
CASSQVGVGGGTNYGYTF | TGCGCCAGCAGCCAAGTAGGGGTAGGGGGTGGAACTAACTATGGCTACACCTTC | TRBJ1-2 | - | - | TRBV4-1
CASSPPNQPQHF | TGTGCCAGCAGCCCCCCTAATCAGCCCCAGCATTTT | TRBJ1-5 | - | - | TRBV2
CSVLSGLSSGNTIYF | TGCAGCGTTTTATCGGGCCTCAGCTCTGGAAACACCATATATTTT | TRBJ1-3 | - | - | TRBV29-1
CASSAGTGGGMNTEAFF | TGTGCCAGCAGCGCCGGGACAGGGGGTGGGATGAACACTGAAGCTTTCTTT | TRBJ1-1 | once | TRBD1 | TRBV9
CATSSEEETQYF | TGTGCCACCAGCTCCGAAGAGGAGACCCAGTACTTC | TRBJ2-5 | - | - | TRBV24-1
CASSLGPGGAGSYGYTF | TGCGCCAGCAGCTTGGGCCCAGGGGGCGCGGGGTCCTATGGCTACACCTTC | TRBJ1-2 | - | TRBD1 | TRBV5-1
CASSPTHEHRYNSPLHF | TGTGCCAGCAGCCCTACCCACGAGCACAGGTATAATTCACCCCTCCACTTT | TRBJ1-6 | - | - | TRBV7-8
CASSLEGPSQYF | TGCGCCAGCAGCTTGGAGGGGCCCTCGCAGTATTTT | TRBJ2-3 | - | - | TRBV5-1
CASSQGRLAEGYIQYF | TGTGCCAGCAGTCAAGGGCGGCTAGCGGAAGGATACATTCAGTACTTC | TRBJ2-4 | - | TRBD2 | TRBV2
CASSLARQGNGEQYF | TGCGCCAGCAGCTTGGCTCGGCAGGGGAACGGCGAGCAGTACTTC | TRBJ2-7 | - | - | TRBV5-1
CARGQSNEAFF | TGTGCCCGCGGACAGTCGAACGAAGCTTTCTTT | TRBJ1-1 | - | - | TRBV30
CASSYSIRDPTGELFF | TGTGCCAGCAGTTACTCGATCAGGGACCCCACCGGGGAGCTGTTTTTT | TRBJ2-2 | few | - | TRBV6-5
CASSPTGARNTEAFF | TGTGCCAGCAGCCCGACAGGGGCGAGGAACACTGAAGCTTTCTTT | TRBJ1-1 | once | TRBD1 | TRBV7-3
CASSQDVPGQVYQETQYF | TGCGCCAGCAGCCAAGATGTTCCGGGACAGGTTTACCAAGAGACCCAGTACTTC | TRBJ2-5 | - | TRBD1 | TRBV4-3
CASSPGQDSYEQYF | TGTGCCAGCAGCCCGGGACAGGATTCGTACGAGCAGTACTTC | TRBJ2-7 | few | TRBD1 | TRBV9
CASSWTSWADTQYF | TGTGCCAGCAGTTGGACTAGCTGGGCAGATACGCAGTATTTT | TRBJ2-3 | few | TRBD2 | TRBV6-6
CASSITGGYGYTF | TGTGCCAGCAGCATAACAGGGGGCTATGGCTACACCTTC | TRBJ1-2 | - | TRBD1 | TRBV7-2
CASSQGRGTGELFF | TGTGCCAGCAGCCAAGGAAGGGGCACCGGGGAGCTGTTTTTT | TRBJ2-2 | - | - | TRBV11-3
CASSLGWQGDQPQHF | TGTGCCAGCAGTTTAGGTTGGCAGGGAGATCAGCCCCAGCATTTT | TRBJ1-5 | - | - | TRBV27
CASSEISPLHF | TGTGCCAGCAGCGAGATTTCACCCCTCCACTTT | TRBJ1-6 | once | - | TRBV6-5
CATSRVARGRSGNEKLFF | TGTGCCACCAGCAGGGTTGCAAGGGGGCGAAGTGGGAATGAAAAACTGTTTTTT | TRBJ1-4 | - | TRBD1 | TRBV15
CASSYTSQPQHF | TGTGCCAGCAGTTACACGAGTCAGCCCCAGCATTTT | TRBJ1-5 | - | - | TRBV7-9
CASRPDSYNSPLHF | TGTGCCAGCAGACCCGACAGTTACAATTCACCCCTCCACTTT | TRBJ1-6 | - | - | TRBV6-6
CASRKRMEAPANYEQYF | TGTGCCAGCAGGAAAAGAATGGAGGCCCCTGCTAACTACGAGCAGTACTTC | TRBJ2-7 | - | - | TRBV7-8
CSVDRGGGYTF | TGCAGCGTTGACCGCGGGGGCGGCTACACCTTC | TRBJ1-2 | - | - | TRBV29-1
CASSSGTRGNEQFF | TGTGCCAGCAGTTCCGGGACTAGGGGCAATGAGCAGTTCTTC | TRBJ2-1 | - | TRBD2 | TRBV2
CASSSGQGEADTQYF | TGTGCCAGCAGCTCCGGACAGGGGGAGGCAGATACGCAGTATTTT | TRBJ2-3 | - | TRBD1 | TRBV7-9
CASSDRRATGELFF | TGTGCCAGCAGCGATCGCAGGGCGACCGGGGAGCTGTTTTTT | TRBJ2-2 | - | - | TRBV9
CASSIGLAGPRGQYF | TGTGCCAGTAGTATCGGACTAGCGGGACCTCGGGGGCAGTACTTC | TRBJ2-7 | - | TRBD2 | TRBV19
CASNTPGHEQFF | TGTGCCAGCAACACCCCAGGTCACGAGCAGTTCTTC | TRBJ2-1 | - | - | TRBV6-5
CASSLTAALGNTIYF | TGTGCCAGCAGTTTGACAGCGGCGTTGGGAAACACCATATATTTT | TRBJ1-3 | - | - | TRBV27
CASNRQLGREKLFF | TGTGCCAGTAACCGACAACTAGGACGCGAAAAACTGTTTTTT | TRBJ1-4 | - | - | TRBV19
CASISLTQGAPGYTF | TGTGCCAGTATCTCTCTAACCCAGGGGGCACCTGGCTACACCTTC | TRBJ1-2 | - | TRBD1 | TRBV19
CASTTGDMNTEAFF | TGTGCCAGCACCACGGGGGACATGAACACTGAAGCTTTCTTT | TRBJ1-1 | - | - | TRBV27
CASSPDRGNEKLFF | TGTGCCAGCAGCCCGGACAGGGGTAATGAAAAACTGTTTTTT | TRBJ1-4 | - | TRBD1 | TRBV14
CASTMSVLDVRTEAFF | TGTGCCAGCACTATGTCGGTTTTGGACGTGCGGACTGAAGCTTTCTTT | TRBJ1-1 | once | - | TRBV18
CAGPPWDLGRAEAFF | TGTGCCGGACCCCCCTGGGACTTGGGGAGAGCTGAAGCTTTCTTT | TRBJ1-1 | - | - | TRBV28
CASRRQGARSSYNEQFF | TGTGCCAGCAGAAGACAGGGGGCGAGGAGCTCCTACAATGAGCAGTTCTTC | TRBJ2-1 | - | TRBD1 | TRBV27
CASSNHRAGSTEAFF | TGTGCCAGCAGCAATCACAGGGCGGGGTCCACTGAAGCTTTCTTT | TRBJ1-1 | once | - | TRBV3-1/TRBV3-2